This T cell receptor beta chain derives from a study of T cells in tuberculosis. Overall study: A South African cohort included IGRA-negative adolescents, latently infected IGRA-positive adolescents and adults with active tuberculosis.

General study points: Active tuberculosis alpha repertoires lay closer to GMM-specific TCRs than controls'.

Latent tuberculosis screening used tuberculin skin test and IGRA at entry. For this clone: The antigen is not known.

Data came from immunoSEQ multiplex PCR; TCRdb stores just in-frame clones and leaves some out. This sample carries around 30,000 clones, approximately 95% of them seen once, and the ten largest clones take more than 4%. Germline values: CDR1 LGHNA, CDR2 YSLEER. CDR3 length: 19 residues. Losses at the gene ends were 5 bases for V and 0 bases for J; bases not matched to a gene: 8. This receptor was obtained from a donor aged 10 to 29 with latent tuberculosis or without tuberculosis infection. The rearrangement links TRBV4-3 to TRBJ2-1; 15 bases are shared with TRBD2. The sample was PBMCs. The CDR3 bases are TGCGCCAGCAGCAGGGGACTAGCGGGGGGAATAAGCTCCTACAATGAGCAGTTCTTC. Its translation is CASSRGLAGGISSYNEQFF.